This TCR beta chain was observed in a study of blood T cell repertoires in COVID-19. In its sample, this clone was seen once. Per the study methods: Amplified reference gene primers provided the basis for estimating nucleated cell counts. Sequencing was performed with immunoSEQ multiplex PCR; in TCRdb, only in-frame clones are kept and a portion is missing. From that table come the V and J calls and clone size; the DNA was used to work out D and trimming. The sample consists of about 210,000 clones, 65% to 90% of them appearing once. V was clipped by 0 bases and J by 4 bases, with 16 bases between them. Germline CDR1 and CDR2: SGHTA and FQGNSA. The CDR3 has 17 amino acids.

This receptor was obtained from a woman between 50 and 59 years old with acute COVID-19. The chain joins TRBV7-2 to TRBJ2-1; D is possibly TRBD1 (8 bases). The sequenced sample consisted of PBMCs or T cells enriched from blood (not recorded which). CDR3 DNA: TGTGCCAGCAGCTTAGCGCTGGGGGGGACAGGTTACAATGAGCAGTTCTTC. Its protein product is CASSLALGGTGYNEQFF. Full variable domain (remainder filled in from reference TRBV7-2 and TRBJ2-1): GAGVSQSPSNKVTEKGKDVELRCDPISGHTALYWYRQSLGQGLEFLIYFQGNSAPDKSGLPSDRFSAERTGGSVSTLTIQRTQQEDSAVYLCASSLALGGTGYNEQFFGPGTRLTVL.